What follows are 18 T cell receptor beta chains derived from one specimen sequenced in a study of tissue T cells after allogeneic stem cell transplantation. Time point defined: mouse harvest day 14 after allogeneic transplant. Mouse grafts combined 10^7 T-cell-depleted bone marrow cells with 10^6 splenic CD5+ T cells. Sequencing was performed with immunoSEQ multiplex PCR; in TCRdb, only in-frame clones are kept and a portion is missing. The table includes thousands of clones, around a third detected once. Material: skin. These receptors were collected from a female BALB/c mouse given C57BL/6 T cells with graft-versus-host disease after an allogeneic hematopoietic cell transplant.

A word on this clone: Gene names and germline match the mouse. CDR3 residues: CASSVGNTEVFF. CDR3 DNA, as far as it was read: TGTGCCAGCTCTGTGGGAAACACAGAAGTCTTC. The chain combines TRBV12-2 with TRBJ1-1, with D uncertain. The read gets to within 1 residue of the CDR3 end, and the germline J gene fills in the rest. The germline gives CDR1 SGHLS, CDR2 HYDKME. With 3 bases removed from V and 1 base from J, the gap between germline ends came to 5 bases. The CDR3 is 12 residues long.

Worth noting for this clone: The listed genes are named as in mouse. The sequence runs out 1 residue before the end of the CDR3; the remainder is reconstructed from the germline J gene. The V and J genes are TRBV3 and TRBJ1-3; no firm D call. Between the trimmed V and J ends, which lost 1 base and 0 bases, there was a span of 4 bases. This CDR3 comprises 14 residues. CDR1 SNHLY and CDR2 FYNGKV come from the germline V gene (reference sequence). The covered CDR3 bases are TGTGCCAGCAGCTTAGAAATTTCTGGAAATACGCTCTAT. It translates to CASSLEISGNTLY. The whole CDR3 is CASSLEISGNTLYF. The whole variable domain, remainder taken from reference TRBV3 and TRBJ1-3, is GPKVLQIPSHQIIDMGQMVTLNCDPVSNHLYFYWYKQILGQQMEFLVNFYNGKVMEKSKLFKDQFSVERPDGSYFTLKIQPTALEDSAVYFCASSLEISGNTLYFGEGSRLIVV.

This clone occurred a few times. Mouse gene names and germline throughout. Here the CDR3 reads CASSPLGAYAEQFF. The CDR3 bases that were read are TGTGCCAGCAGTCCCCTGGGGGCCTATGCTGAGCAGTTC. The J gene is TRBJ2-1, the V gene TRBV26; D may be TRBD2 (7 bases). The sequenced fragment ends 1 residue before the CDR3 boundary, so the rest is inferred from the germline J gene. The CDR3 sequence is 14 residues long. Between the trimmed V and J ends, which lost 4 bases and 3 bases, there was a span of 10 bases. Germline values: CDR1 KGHPV, CDR2 FQNQEV (reference sequence).

Of note for this clone: Each gene name is a mouse one. The read ends 1 residue before the CDR3 terminus; that terminus is restored from the germline J gene. The V call is TRBV12-1, the J call TRBJ1-4; D gene ambiguous. The germline CDR1 and CDR2 sequences are SGHSN and HYEKVE. V lost 4 bases and J 4 bases, leaving 12 bases between the germline ends. The CDR3 covers 14 residues. CDR3 bases read: TGTGCCAGCTCCTTTCGAGACAACAACGAAAGATTATTT. Translation: CASSFRDNNERLF. The CDR3, in full, reads CASSFRDNNERLFF.

This clone was seen only a few times. Mouse gene names apply. Read sequence stops 1 residue before the CDR3 end, and the germline J gene provides the missing end. The chain is built from TRBV3 and TRBJ2-5; 12 positions agree with TRBD2. Trimming at V came to 4 bases and at J to 5 bases, leaving 4 bases not matched to a gene. The germline V gene encodes CDR1 SNHLY and CDR2 FYNGKV (reference sequence). CDR3 length: 15 residues. The CDR3: CASSSRLGGPDTQYF. The covered CDR3 bases are TGTGCCAGCAGCTCCCGACTGGGGGGGCCAGACACCCAGTAC.

In the case of this clone: The genes and germline here are from mouse. With the read ending 1 residue before the CDR3 end, the germline J gene is used to fill in that end. The V gene is TRBV26, the J gene TRBJ1-1, with TRBD1 as a possible D gene (5 bases). Trimming left V 0 bases short and J 4 bases short, with 6 bases between. Germline CDR1 and CDR2: KGHPV and FQNQEV (reference sequence). The CDR3 has 13 amino acids. The CDR3 sequence is CASSLSGATEVFF. The covered CDR3 bases are TGTGCCAGCAGTCTGTCTGGGGCCACAGAAGTCTTC.

For this clone: The gene names given are mouse names. Coverage ceases 1 residue before the CDR3 finishes, and the germline J gene fills in the end. The rearrangement uses TRBV3 and TRBJ1-3, with 7 nucleotides matching TRBD1. Trimming cost V 4 bases and J 8 bases; bases outside gene matches: 2. CDR1 and CDR2 (germline): SNHLY, FYNGKV (reference sequence). CDR3 length: 12 residues. The CDR3 reads CASSSTGYTLYF. CDR3 DNA (partial): TGTGCCAGCAGCTCGACAGGGTATACGCTCTAT.

By sample fraction, this clone is medium-sized. Mouse gene names apply. The read halts 1 residue ahead of the CDR3 end, with the missing end drawn from the germline J gene. The chain links TRBV26 to TRBJ2-1, with 9 bases fitting TRBD2. Germline V lookup: CDR1 KGHPV, CDR2 FQNQEV (reference sequence). This CDR3 comprises 15 residues. Unmatched junction bases numbered 4, after V lost 6 bases and J lost 1 base. The CDR3 loop is CASRGTGRNYAEQFF. The sequenced CDR3 bases are TGTGCCAGCAGGGGGACTGGGCGAAACTATGCTGAGCAGTTC.

By proportion, this clone is medium-sized. Gene names are the mouse ones. The read finishes 1 residue shy of the CDR3 end, and the germline J gene is used to complete it. This sequence joins TRBV19 and TRBJ1-5; D gene unclear. Trimming cost V 0 bases and J 0 bases, with 7 bases left between them. CDR3 length: 15 residues. Germline values: CDR1 FNHDT, CDR2 SITEND (reference sequence). CDR3 amino acids: CASSIGQNNNQAPLF. The CDR3 bases that were read are TGTGCCAGCAGTATAGGGCAGAATAACAACCAGGCTCCGCTT. The entire variable domain, with the rest obtained from reference TRBV19 and TRBJ1-5, is as follows: GGIITQTPKFLIGQEGQKLTLKCQQNFNHDTMYWYRQDSGKGLRLIYYSITENDLQKGDLSEGYDASREKKSSFSLTVTSAQKNEMAVFLCASSIGQNNNQAPLFGEGTRLSVL.

This clone has only a few counts. The gene names here belong to mouse. Read sequence stops 1 residue before the CDR3 end, and the germline J gene provides the missing end. The rearrangement links TRBV26 to TRBJ2-4; no clear D. Germline assignment: CDR1 KGHPV and CDR2 FQNQEV (reference sequence). The CDR3 loop spans 12 amino acids. V dropped 4 bases and J dropped 3 bases, with 5 bases sitting between them. The CDR3 bases that were read are TGTGCCAGCAGTCAACTCCAAAACACCTTGTAC. Translated: CASSQLQNTLY. The entire CDR3 is CASSQLQNTLYF.

As for this clone: Gene names and germline match the mouse. The DNA ends 1 residue before the CDR3 does, and the rest of the CDR3 is filled in from the germline J gene. The chain combines TRBV26 with TRBJ2-2; 8 bases match TRBD2. Germline V CDR1 and CDR2: KGHPV, FQNQEV (reference sequence). The trim removed 3 bases at V and 3 bases at J, leaving 6 bases unmatched. This CDR3 region has 16 residues. The DNA read from the CDR3 is TGTGCCAGCAGTCTCCTCGGACTGGGCCACACCGGGCAGCTCTAC. Protein sequence: CASSLLGLGHTGQLY. The complete CDR3 protein is CASSLLGLGHTGQLYF.

In the case of this clone: The genes are named according to mouse. With the read ending 1 residue before the CDR3 end, the germline J gene is used to fill in that end. The V and J genes are TRBV15 and TRBJ2-4; D gene ambiguous. The ends were cut back, 1 base at V and 4 bases at J, with 6 bases in the middle. The CDR3 has 13 amino acids. Germline CDR1 and CDR2: SGHND and FRSKSL. The sequenced part of the CDR3 DNA is TGTGCCAGCAGTTTAGACCAGAAAAACACCTTGTAC. Its translation: CASSLDQKNTLY. The CDR3 in its entirety is CASSLDQKNTLYF.

In the case of this clone: The germline and genes are mouse ones. The CDR3 extends 1 residue past the end of the read, so its final part is completed from the germline J gene. This chain joins TRBV26 and TRBJ1-4; a possible D gene is TRBD1 (5 bases). Germline CDR1 is KGHPV and CDR2 is FQNQEV (reference sequence). The V and J ends lost 4 bases and 0 bases respectively, with 6 bases between them. The CDR3 length is 14 residues. The part of the CDR3 DNA that was read is TGTGCCAGCAGTCCGACAGTTTCCAACGAAAGATTATTT. Its translation is CASSPTVSNERLF. Given in full, the CDR3 is CASSPTVSNERLFF.

Comments on this clone: The genes and germline here are from mouse. Sequencing ends 1 residue short of the CDR3 end; the germline J gene provides the rest. V and J are TRBV3 and TRBJ2-1, with D maybe TRBD1 (5 bases). The CDR3 runs 14 residues. V was cut by 1 base and J by 3 bases, with 7 bases left in between. The germline V gene encodes CDR1 SNHLY and CDR2 FYNGKV (reference sequence). CDR3 bases read: TGTGCCAGCAGCTTAGGCAGGGTCTATGCTGAGCAGTTC. Amino acids: CASSLGRVYAEQF. The full CDR3 sequence reads CASSLGRVYAEQFF.

This clone counts as medium-sized. Gene names denote mouse genes. Read sequence stops 1 residue before the CDR3 end, and the germline J gene provides the missing end. This sequence joins TRBV26 and TRBJ1-3; TRBD1 matches 8 bases. The ends lost 5 bases at V and 2 bases at J; junction bases unmatched: 2. Per germline, CDR1 KGHPV and CDR2 FQNQEV (reference sequence). CDR3 length: 14 amino acids. CDR3 region: CASSKTGAGNTLYF. The covered CDR3 bases are TGTGCCAGCAGTAAGACAGGGGCTGGAAATACGCTCTAT.

This clone was seen a few times. The gene names given are mouse names. The CDR3 is cut off 1 residue early in the read; its end comes from the germline J gene. The chain uses TRBV3 and TRBJ2-5; 10 bases align to TRBD2. The CDR3 runs 14 residues. Germline CDR1 and CDR2: SNHLY and FYNGKV (reference sequence). Trimming at V came to 1 base and at J to 6 bases, leaving 1 base not matched to a gene. Here the CDR3 reads CASSLGLGGDTQYF. CDR3 bases read: TGTGCCAGCAGCTTAGGACTGGGGGGCGACACCCAGTAC.

A note on this clone: Gene labels here are mouse ones. The read halts 1 residue ahead of the CDR3 end, with the missing end drawn from the germline J gene. V and J are TRBV26 and TRBJ1-1, with D perhaps TRBD1 (6 bases). V was shortened by 4 bases and J by 0 bases, with 9 bases between the two germline ends. Germline lookup yields CDR1 KGHPV and CDR2 FQNQEV (reference sequence). The length of the CDR3 is 14 residues. CDR3 in amino acids: CASSRGHANTEVFF. CDR3 bases read: TGTGCCAGCAGTCGGGGACACGCAAACACAGAAGTCTTC.

This clone was seen only a few times. Each gene name is a mouse one. The read ends 1 residue early relative to the CDR3; the germline J gene fills the gap. V is TRBV4 and J is TRBJ2-2; 8 bases align to TRBD2. The CDR3 contains 15 residues. With 5 bases clipped from V and 0 bases from J, the junction kept 2 bases outside the gene matches. Germline V lookup: CDR1 LGHDT, CDR2 YNNKQL (reference sequence). The CDR3: CASSRLGSNTGQLYF. The sequenced part of the CDR3 DNA is TGTGCCAGCAGCCGACTGGGGTCAAACACCGGGCAGCTCTAC.